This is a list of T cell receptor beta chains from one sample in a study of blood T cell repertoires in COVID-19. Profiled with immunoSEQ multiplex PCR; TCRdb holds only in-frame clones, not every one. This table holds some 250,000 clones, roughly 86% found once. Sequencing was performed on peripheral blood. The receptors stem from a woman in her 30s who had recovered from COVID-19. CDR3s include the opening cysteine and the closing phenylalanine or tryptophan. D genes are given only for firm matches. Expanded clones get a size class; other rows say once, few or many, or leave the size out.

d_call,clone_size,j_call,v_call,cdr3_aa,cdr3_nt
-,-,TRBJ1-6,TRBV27,CASSDRPGNSPLHF,TGTGCCAGCAGCGACAGGCCGGGTAATTCACCCCTCCACTTT
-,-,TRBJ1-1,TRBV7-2,CASSLAQGSEAFF,TGTGCCAGCAGCTTAGCCCAGGGCAGTGAAGCTTTCTTT
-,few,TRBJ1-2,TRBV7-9,CASSLGQGNNEGYTF,TGTGCCAGCAGCTTAGGCCAGGGAAATAATGAAGGCTACACCTTC
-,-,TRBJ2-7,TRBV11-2,CASSLATRTNSYEQYF,TGTGCCAGCAGCTTAGCTACCAGGACTAACTCCTACGAGCAGTACTTC
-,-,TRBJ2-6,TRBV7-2,CASSLYRVGSGANVLTF,TGTGCCAGCAGCTTGTACAGGGTTGGCTCTGGGGCCAACGTCCTGACTTTC
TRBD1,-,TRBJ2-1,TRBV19,CASSIGRGRNNEQFF,TGTGCCAGTAGTATAGGCAGGGGGCGAAACAATGAGCAGTTCTTC
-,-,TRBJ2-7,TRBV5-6,CASSLGSGGGPYEQYF,TGTGCCAGCAGCTTGGGGAGTGGTGGAGGGCCCTACGAGCAGTACTTC
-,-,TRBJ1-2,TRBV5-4,CASSLDYSNYGYTF,TGTGCCAGCAGCTTGGACTACTCTAACTATGGCTACACCTTC
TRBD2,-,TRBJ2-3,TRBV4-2,CASSQERSGGPTDTQYF,TGTGCCAGCAGCCAAGAACGGAGCGGGGGACCCACAGATACGCAGTATTTT
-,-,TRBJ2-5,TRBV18,CASSPPGTRGETQYF,TGTGCCAGCTCACCACCGGGGACCCGGGGGGAGACCCAGTACTTC
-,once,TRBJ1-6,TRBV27,CASGVEAPSSYNSPLHF,TGTGCCAGCGGCGTTGAGGCCCCAAGTTCCTATAATTCACCCCTCCACTTT
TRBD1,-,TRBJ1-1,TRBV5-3,CARSATGQGRMNTEAFF,TGTGCCAGAAGCGCTACCGGACAGGGCCGCATGAACACTGAAGCTTTCTTT
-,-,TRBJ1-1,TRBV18,CASSLNLYLNTEAFF,TGTGCCAGCTCCCTCAACCTTTACTTGAACACTGAAGCTTTCTTT
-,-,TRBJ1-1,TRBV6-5,CASRDRRTNTEAFF,TGTGCCAGCAGAGACAGGAGGACGAACACTGAAGCTTTCTTT
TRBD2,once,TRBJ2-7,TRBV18,CASSGGGHSYEQYF,TGTGCCAGCTCGGGCGGGGGGCACTCCTACGAGCAGTACTTC
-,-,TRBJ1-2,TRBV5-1,CASRSQANYGYTF,TGCGCCAGCAGATCACAGGCAAACTATGGCTACACCTTC